This T cell receptor beta chain was captured by sequencing in a study of shared clonotypes between healthy human individuals. It was CD45RO-negative cells, positively selected for CCR7, that made up naive CD8 cells, with terminally differentiated effector memory CD45RA+ cells excluded. The CDR3 consists of 18 residues. Trimming at V came to 1 base and at J to 5 bases, leaving 16 bases not matched to a gene. In germline, CDR1 is MNHNS, CDR2 SASEGT. Libraries were prepared by immunoSEQ multiplex PCR; TCRdb keeps only in-frame clonotypes and omits some of them. The sample lists nearly 2 million clones, about 95% seen once, with under 1.5% in the top ten.

The sequenced sample consisted of naive CD8+ T cells sorted from blood. V is TRBV6-1 and J is TRBJ1-2; 7 positions agree with TRBD1. The TCR sequence derives from a young man in good health. This chain's CDR3 is CASSEEGAQGSVLYGYTF. The CDR3 DNA follows: TGTGCCAGCAGTGAAGAAGGAGCACAGGGGAGCGTTCTGTATGGCTACACCTTC.